One sample yielded the 30 T cell receptor beta chains listed below, sequenced in a study of OX40 agonist ivuxolimab in advanced cancers. Here immunoSEQ multiplex PCR was the method, and the copy in TCRdb shows in-frame clones only, minus some. The sample lists about 91,000 clones, about 89% seen once, with about 4% in the top ten. The material was CD4+ or CD8+ T cells sorted from blood, obtained in a trial of the OX40 agonist ivuxolimab. The receptors here all came from an adult with an advanced solid tumor such as melanoma, head and neck, liver or kidney cancer.

The rearrangement joins TRBV19 to TRBJ1-2, with no clear D. The germline gives CDR1 LNHDA, CDR2 SQIVND (reference sequence). V lost 5 bases and J 0 bases, leaving 10 bases between the germline ends. The CDR3 extends over 14 amino acids. CDR3 coding DNA: TGTGCCAGTAGTCTGGCCGAAGCTAACTATGGCTACACCTTC. As protein: CASSLAEANYGYTF. Full variable domain (outside the CDR3, taken from reference TRBV19 and TRBJ1-2): DGGITQSPKYLFRKEGQNVTLSCEQNLNHDAMYWYRQDPGQGLRLIYYSQIVNDFQKGDIAEGYSVSREKKESFPLTVTSAQKNPTAFYLCASSLAEANYGYTFGSGTRLTVV.

This clone was counted a single time. The chain joins TRBV28 to TRBJ1-1; D is unresolved. CDR3 length equals 11 residues. Germline-derived CDR1 and CDR2 are MDHEN and SYDVKM. The V gene lost 5 bases and the J gene lost 4 bases, with 5 bases spanning the gap. The DNA for the CDR3 is TGTGCCAGCAGTCTTCCCACTGAAGCTTTCTTT. Translated, it gives CASSLPTEAFF.

V is TRBV9 and J is TRBJ2-7, with 11 bases lining up with TRBD2. The V segment lost 4 bases and the J segment 5 bases; nucleotides outside the gene matches: 11. CDR1 and CDR2 (germline): SGDLS, YYNGEE. This CDR3 contains 16 residues. CDR3 sequence reads: CASSSRPSGRTHEQYF. CDR3 nucleotide sequence: TGTGCCAGCAGCTCACGACCTAGCGGGAGGACCCACGAGCAGTACTTC.

The V call is TRBV5-5, the J call TRBJ2-7, with TRBD2 matching 12 bases. Looked up from germline, CDR1 is SGHKS and CDR2 is YYEKEE (reference sequence). The CDR3 is 16 residues long. Trimming removed 3 bases from V and 2 bases from J; junction bases left unmatched: 6. This chain's CDR3 is CASSSWTSGTPYEQYF. For the CDR3, the DNA is TGTGCCAGCAGCTCCTGGACTAGCGGGACACCCTACGAGCAGTACTTC.

The CDR3 bases are TGTGCCAGCAGCTTAGGGGGGGCGGGACTAGCGGGTGAGCAGTTCTTC. It yields the protein CASSLGGAGLAGEQFF. This sequence joins TRBV11-2 and TRBJ2-1, with 12 positions matching TRBD2. The germline CDR1 and CDR2 sequences are SGHAT and FQNNGV. V gave up 1 base and J gave up 9 bases; unmatched junction bases: 7. The CDR3 totals 16 residues.

The rearrangement links TRBV11-2 to TRBJ2-3, with a weak D call TRBD2 (6 bases). V dropped 0 bases and J dropped 6 bases, with 16 bases sitting between them. The germline gives CDR1 SGHAT, CDR2 FQNNGV. The CDR3 length is 16 residues. DNA of the CDR3: TGTGCCAGCAGCTTAGATCGGGGGAGGAGTTTTGATACGCAGTATTTT. Its translation: CASSLDRGRSFDTQYF.

The V call is TRBV4-2, the J call TRBJ2-5; 9 bases agree with TRBD2. The better agreement between TRBJ2-7 and the DNA end casts doubt on the J call. The CDR3 extends over 16 amino acids. Germline V gene sequence: CDR1 LGHNA, CDR2 YNFKEQ. CDR3 protein: CASSQELAGLSYEQYF. The CDR3 DNA is TGTGCCAGCAGCCAAGAACTAGCGGGCCTATCCTACGAGCAGTACTTC.

The rearrangement links TRBV9 to TRBJ1-2; weak D call: TRBD1 (5 bases). The CDR3 consists of 14 residues. V was trimmed by 3 bases and J by 8 bases, leaving 17 bases between them. Germline V gene lookup returns CDR1 SGDLS and CDR2 YYNGEE. In DNA form, the CDR3 reads TGTGCCAGCAGCGGTTCAGGGAGAGTTGAGGGCTACACCTTC. It codes for CASSGSGRVEGYTF.

This clone was found once. The chain has TRBV7-2 and TRBJ1-2; no clear D gene. Per germline, CDR1 SGHTA and CDR2 FQGNSA. Trimming removed 0 bases at V and 2 bases at J, with 4 bases between. This CDR3 spans 13 amino acids. The CDR3 DNA is TGTGCCAGCAGCTTAGCAGAAAACTATGGCTACACCTTC. It specifies CASSLAENYGYTF.

This chain joins TRBV10-3 and TRBJ1-4; D not certain. The CDR3 sequence is 13 residues long. V lost 2 bases to trimming and J lost 4 bases, with 5 bases between them. The germline CDR1 and CDR2 sequences are ENHRY and SYGVKD. CDR3 amino acids: CAISEDGNEKLFF. In DNA, the CDR3 is TGTGCCATCAGTGAGGACGGTAATGAAAAACTGTTTTTT.

The chain uses TRBV15 and TRBJ2-5, with D possibly being TRBD1 (6 bases). The germline gives CDR1 LNHNV, CDR2 YYDKDF (reference sequence). CDR3 length equals 16 residues. Trimming stripped 3 bases from V and 1 base from J, with 15 bases between. For the CDR3, the DNA is TGTGCCACCAGCAGGGGGGACAATTACCCCCAAGAGACCCAGTACTTC. Amino acid sequence: CATSRGDNYPQETQYF.

This chain joins TRBV5-1 and TRBJ1-6; perhaps TRBD1 as D (5 bases). The CDR3 has 14 residues. CDR1 is SGHRS and CDR2 is YFSETQ in the germline V gene. Trimming cost V 3 bases and J 5 bases, with 9 bases left between them. The CDR3 loop is CASSWDGNNSPLHF. CDR3 sequence (DNA): TGCGCCAGCAGCTGGGACGGAAATAATTCACCCCTCCACTTT.

The chain recombines TRBV28 with TRBJ2-3; 8 bases map to TRBD2. The CDR3 covers 17 residues. The V gene end was trimmed by 5 bases and the J gene end by 2 bases; junction bases not matched to a gene: 12. Germline V gene sequence: CDR1 MDHEN, CDR2 SYDVKM. As DNA, the CDR3 is TGTGCCAGCAGTACCTCGTACGGACTAGCCTCCACAGATACGCAGTATTTT. Its protein product is CASSTSYGLASTDTQYF.

Only one count was recorded for this clone. The J gene is TRBJ2-6, the V gene TRBV28; D is ambiguous. Trimming removed 7 bases from V and 3 bases from J, with 1 base in between. Per germline, CDR1 MDHEN and CDR2 SYDVKM. The CDR3 totals 11 residues. The CDR3 nucleotides read TGTGCCAGCAATGGGGCCAACGTCCTGACTTTC. Translated: CASNGANVLTF.

This clone was observed at least ten times. The chain combines TRBV7-2 with TRBJ2-7; 8 positions agree with TRBD2. CDR1 is SGHTA and CDR2 is FQGNSA in the germline V gene. Trimming at V came to 5 bases and at J to 1 base, leaving 7 bases not matched to a gene. The CDR3 runs to 15 residues. The CDR3 protein is CASSRGGGQSYEQYF. CDR3 nucleotides: TGTGCCAGCAGCCGGGGGGGAGGCCAATCCTACGAGCAGTACTTC. The full variable domain, rest sourced from reference TRBV7-2 and TRBJ2-7, is GAGVSQSPSNKVTEKGKDVELRCDPISGHTALYWYRQSLGQGLEFLIYFQGNSAPDKSGLPSDRFSAERTGGSVSTLTIQRTQQEDSAVYLCASSRGGGQSYEQYFGPGTRLTVT.

The rearrangement joins TRBV9 to TRBJ2-2; D unclear. The germline CDR1 and CDR2 sequences are SGDLS and YYNGEE. The CDR3 extends over 14 amino acids. V gave up 4 bases and J gave up 1 base, with 8 bases separating them. The CDR3 spells CASSRPVNTGELFF. CDR3 sequence (DNA): TGTGCCAGCAGCAGGCCGGTGAACACCGGGGAGCTGTTTTTT.

CDR3 bases: TGTGCCAGCAGGGATGCTTTGAACACTGAAGCTTTCTTT. It yields the protein CASRDALNTEAFF. The chain uses TRBV2 and TRBJ1-1, with D unresolved. V lost 6 bases and J lost 0, with 8 bases in between. Germline V CDR1 and CDR2: SNHLY, FYNNEI. The CDR3 has 13 amino acids.

The chain links TRBV7-9 to TRBJ2-1; 10 bases map to TRBD2. Germline CDR1 SEHNR, CDR2 FQNEAQ (reference sequence). This CDR3 is built from 16 residues. V lost 4 bases to trimming and J lost 5 bases; unmatched junction nucleotides: 8. The CDR3 sequence is CASSSTLAGYNNEQFF. CDR3 nucleotide sequence: TGTGCCAGCAGCTCAACACTAGCGGGGTACAACAATGAGCAGTTCTTC.

The chain uses TRBV5-1 and TRBJ1-2; weak D call: TRBD1 (5 bases). Trimming cost V 1 base and J 4 bases, with 14 bases left between them. The CDR3 totals 15 residues. Germline V CDR1 and CDR2: SGHRS, YFSETQ. CDR3 bases: TGCGCCAGCAGCTTGACAGGTCAGGACGGCTATGGCTACACCTTC. Translating gives CASSLTGQDGYGYTF. The complete variable domain, with remaining parts taken from reference TRBV5-1 and TRBJ1-2, reads KAGVTQTPRYLIKTRGQQVTLSCSPISGHRSVSWYQQTPGQGLQFLFEYFSETQRNKGNFPGRFSGRQFSNSRSEMNVSTLELGDSALYLCASSLTGQDGYGYTFGSGTRLTVV.

This clone turned up a few times. The chain carries TRBV9 and TRBJ2-3, with 8 bases that match TRBD2. The ends lost 0 bases at V and 2 bases at J; junction bases unmatched: 11. This CDR3 spans 18 amino acids. CDR1 and CDR2 from the germline V gene are SGDLS and YYNGEE. The CDR3 region is CASSVDPGLAGFTDTQYF. CDR3 nucleotides: TGTGCCAGCAGCGTAGACCCGGGGCTAGCGGGCTTCACAGATACGCAGTATTTT.

About this clone itself: Other nucleotide sequences in the sample specify the same CDR3. The chain uses TRBV18 and TRBJ2-7; no clear D gene. Germline loops: CDR1 KGHSH, CDR2 LQKENI. The CDR3 has 12 residues. V lost 0 bases and J 4 bases, leaving 4 bases between the germline ends. The CDR3 here is CASSPPTYEQYF. CDR3 sequence (DNA): TGTGCCAGCTCACCACCGACGTACGAGCAGTACTTC.

This clone has a handful of counts. The gene calls are TRBV11-3 and TRBJ1-1; tentative D call: TRBD1 (5 bases). The CDR3 covers 13 residues. The V gene lost 8 bases and the J gene lost 5 bases, with 15 bases spanning the gap. The germline gives CDR1 SGHNT, CDR2 YENEEA. The CDR3: CASCRRAETEAFF. Written as DNA, the CDR3 is TGTGCCAGCTGTCGCAGGGCGGAAACTGAAGCTTTCTTT.

This clone appeared a single time. V usage is TRBV29-1 and J usage is TRBJ1-4; tentatively, D is TRBD1 (6 bases). CDR1 and CDR2 (germline): SQVTM, ANQGSEA. V dropped 7 bases and J dropped 7 bases, with 22 bases sitting between them. This CDR3 has 15 residues. The CDR3 DNA follows: TGCAGCGCTGTGGAATTTGGCCAGGGGACTGAAAAACTGTTTTTT. It specifies CSAVEFGQGTEKLFF.

V is TRBV28 and J is TRBJ1-5; possible D gene TRBD1, 6 bases. Germline values: CDR1 MDHEN, CDR2 SYDVKM. The CDR3 extends over 16 amino acids. The germline V and J ends were trimmed by 1 base and 0 bases, with 10 bases remaining between them. The CDR3 here is CASSLSQGYSNQPQHF. The CDR3 bases are TGTGCCAGCAGTTTATCCCAGGGGTATAGCAATCAGCCCCAGCATTTT.

Concerning this clone: The same CDR3 can be traced to other DNA sequences in this sample. The chain combines TRBV7-2 with TRBJ1-5; the D is unclear. The CDR3 totals 13 residues. Germline V gives CDR1 SGHTA, CDR2 FQGNSA. Trimming pared 1 base from V and 4 bases from J, leaving 5 bases between. The CDR3 DNA is TGTGCCAGCAGCTTAGGGCCAAATCAGCCCCAGCATTTT. Translation: CASSLGPNQPQHF.

The chain links TRBV19 to TRBJ1-3; D ambiguous. Germline lookup yields CDR1 LNHDA and CDR2 SQIVND (reference sequence). CDR3 size: 14 residues. Trimming took off 5 bases at V and 1 base at J, with 9 bases between the two ends. CDR3: CASSDQISGNTIYF. For the CDR3, the DNA is TGTGCCAGTAGTGATCAGATTTCTGGAAACACCATATATTTT. Full variable domain (remainder filled in from reference TRBV19 and TRBJ1-3): DGGITQSPKYLFRKEGQNVTLSCEQNLNHDAMYWYRQDPGQGLRLIYYSQIVNDFQKGDIAEGYSVSREKKESFPLTVTSAQKNPTAFYLCASSDQISGNTIYFGEGSWLTVV.

The CDR3 loop is CASRSGLLTDTQYF. The CDR3 DNA reads TGTGCCAGCAGATCGGGACTACTCACAGATACGCAGTATTTT. The rearrangement links TRBV7-8 to TRBJ2-3; 7 bases fit TRBD2. Germline V gives CDR1 SGHVS, CDR2 FQNEAQ. CDR3 size: 14 residues. The V gene end was trimmed by 6 bases and the J gene end by 2 bases; junction bases not matched to a gene: 5. The full variable domain, in which reference TRBV7-8 and TRBJ2-3 provide the parts outside the CDR3, is GAGVSQSPRYKVAKRGQDVALRCDPISGHVSLFWYQQALGQGPEFLTYFQNEAQLDKSGLPSDRFFAERPEGSVSTLKIQRTQQEDSAVYLCASRSGLLTDTQYFGPGTRLTVL.

The V gene is TRBV30, the J gene TRBJ1-1, with TRBD1 matching over 7 bases. Losses at the gene ends were 3 bases for V and 4 bases for J; bases not matched to a gene: 5. Germline values: CDR1 GTSNPN, CDR2 SVGIG (reference sequence). The CDR3 loop spans 13 amino acids. CDR3 residues: CAWSLAGGTEAFF. The CDR3 DNA reads TGTGCCTGGAGCCTCGCAGGGGGCACTGAAGCTTTCTTT.

The V gene is TRBV19, the J gene TRBJ2-2; 7 positions match TRBD1. The CDR3 loop spans 17 amino acids. Trimming at V came to 4 bases and at J to 0 bases, leaving 8 bases not matched to a gene. Germline lookup yields CDR1 LNHDA and CDR2 SQIVND (reference sequence). CDR3 sequence reads: CASSTRAQGANTGELFF. Here the CDR3 DNA reads TGTGCCAGTAGTACACGCGCCCAGGGGGCGAACACCGGGGAGCTGTTTTTT.

The chain links TRBV11-2 to TRBJ2-2; D is ambiguous. Germline CDR1 reads SGHAT; CDR2 reads FQNNGV. Trimming took off 1 base at V and 1 base at J, with 4 bases between the two ends. This CDR3 has 14 residues. CDR3: CASSLVVNTGELFF. The CDR3 DNA follows: TGTGCCAGCAGCTTAGTGGTGAACACCGGGGAGCTGTTTTTT.